The 22 T cell receptor beta chains below come from one sample, sequenced in a study of blood T cell repertoires in COVID-19. Produced via immunoSEQ multiplex PCR; TCRdb's table is partial and in-frame only. The table has approximately 90,000 clones, approximately 80% seen once. Sequencing used peripheral blood. The receptors stem from a man aged 65-85 years with COVID-19, enrolled during active disease.

The chain has TRBV21-1 and TRBJ1-1; the table's TRBD1 call for D was not verified on the DNA. TRBV21-1 is deemed a pseudogene. The CDR3 is 15 amino acids. CDR3 nucleotide sequence: TGTGCCAGCAGCGGAAGGGACAGTCGAAACACTGAAGCTTTCTTT. Protein: CASSGRDSRNTEAFF.

The chain employs TRBV5-6 and TRBJ1-1; 8 bases are shared with TRBD1. Germline assignment: CDR1 SGHDT and CDR2 YYEEEE. After removal of 4 bases from V and 12 bases from J, the junction contained 8 bases not matched to a gene. The CDR3 sequence is 12 residues long. As DNA, the CDR3 is TGTGCCAGCAGCCCCAGGACAGGGAGAACTTTCTTT. This codes for CASSPRTGRTFF.

V and J are TRBV18 and TRBJ1-1; the D gene is possibly TRBD1 (5 bases). The germline V gene encodes CDR1 KGHSH and CDR2 LQKENI. The CDR3 length is 17 residues. Deletions cut 3 bases from V and 0 bases from J, with 17 bases between. DNA for the CDR3: TGTGCCAGCTCACCCACCTTAAGACAGACACTGAACACTGAAGCTTTCTTT. It yields the protein CASSPTLRQTLNTEAFF.

This clone was seen just once. The chain uses TRBV19 and TRBJ1-2; 10 bases match TRBD1. The V segment lost 7 bases and the J segment 0 bases; nucleotides outside the gene matches: 8. The CDR3 contains 16 residues. In germline, CDR1 is LNHDA, CDR2 SQIVND (reference sequence). The CDR3 reads CASTNRQGASNYGYTF. Written as DNA, the CDR3 is TGTGCCAGTACTAACAGACAGGGGGCTTCTAACTATGGCTACACCTTC.

The chain joins TRBV6-2 or TRBV6-3 to TRBJ2-4; 7 nucleotides match TRBD1. Germline loops: CDR1 MNHEY, CDR2 SVGEGT. J lost 8 bases, V lost 5 bases, and 6 bases had no gene match. The CDR3 extends over 13 amino acids. The CDR3 region has the DNA TGTGCCAGCAGTGCAACAGGGGTGGACATTCAGTACTTC. Amino acids: CASSATGVDIQYF.

The V gene is TRBV19, the J gene TRBJ1-6, with unresolved D. V was trimmed by 3 bases and J by 10 bases, leaving 13 bases between them. This CDR3 has 14 residues. CDR1 and CDR2 from the germline V gene are LNHDA and SQIVND (reference sequence). CDR3 residues: CASSMFQESSPLHF. Here the CDR3 DNA reads TGTGCCAGTAGTATGTTTCAAGAGAGCTCACCCCTCCACTTT.

The table lists this clone with a few counts. This chain uses TRBV12-3 or TRBV12-4 with TRBJ2-7; 7 bases map to TRBD2. The J segment lost 4 bases and the V segment lost 6 bases, leaving 3 bases of the junction unmatched. CDR3 length equals 12 residues. CDR3: CASSLREYEQYF. The CDR3 nucleotides are TGTGCCAGCAGCCTGCGGGAGTACGAGCAGTACTTC.

This clone was seen more than once but under ten times. The gene calls are TRBV7-8 and TRBJ2-6; the D gene is possibly TRBD1 (5 bases). The CDR3 length is 19 residues. The germline V gene encodes CDR1 SGHVS and CDR2 FQNEAQ. Trimming shortened V by 3 bases and J by 0 bases, and 18 bases separated the two germline ends. The CDR3 loop reads CASSFFLGQPRSGANVLTF. The CDR3, as DNA: TGTGCCAGCAGCTTCTTTCTCGGACAACCCCGCTCTGGGGCCAACGTCCTGACTTTC.

This sequence joins TRBV28 and TRBJ1-3; 10 bases are a match to TRBD1. This CDR3 comprises 16 residues. Germline V lookup: CDR1 MDHEN, CDR2 SYDVKM. J was trimmed by 4 bases and V by 4 bases; bases with no gene match: 7. The CDR3 sequence is CASSSTGTGAGNTIYF. In DNA, the CDR3 is TGTGCCAGCAGTTCCACCGGGACAGGGGCCGGAAACACCATATATTTT. Full variable domain (outside the CDR3, taken from reference TRBV28 and TRBJ1-3): DVKVTQSSRYLVKRTGEKVFLECVQDMDHENMFWYRQDPGLGLRLIYFSYDVKMKEKGDIPEGYSVSREKKERFSLILESASTNQTSMYLCASSSTGTGAGNTIYFGEGSWLTVV.

CDR3 residues: CASRSDGGKGNTIYF. The DNA for the CDR3 is TGTGCCAGCAGGTCCGACGGGGGTAAAGGAAACACCATATATTTT. V is TRBV27 and J is TRBJ1-3, with D maybe TRBD1 (5 bases). The CDR3 covers 15 residues. Trimming removed 6 bases at V and 4 bases at J, with 16 bases between. Per the germline V gene, CDR1 is MNHEY and CDR2 is SMNVEV (reference sequence).

V usage is TRBV5-1 and J usage is TRBJ2-3, with D possibly TRBD2 on 6 matching bases. The CDR3 runs 15 residues. CDR1 SGHRS and CDR2 YFSETQ come from the germline V gene. V was cut by 4 bases and J by 2 bases, with 14 bases left in between. For the CDR3, the DNA is TGCGCCAGCAGCCCAGTAGGGACTTACACAGATACGCAGTATTTT. Protein sequence: CASSPVGTYTDTQYF.

In nucleotides, the CDR3 is TGTGCCAGCAGCCCGATACAGGGTGTAGGCACTGAAGCTTTCTTT. It specifies CASSPIQGVGTEAFF. The chain couples TRBV5-6 to TRBJ1-1; a weak D match, TRBD1 (6 bases). Germline V gives CDR1 SGHDT, CDR2 YYEEEE. This CDR3 spans 15 amino acids. Trimming cost V 4 bases and J 4 bases, with 17 bases left between them.

This clone came up a few times. The chain couples TRBV5-1 to TRBJ1-2; D is ambiguous. The V end was cut by 2 bases, the J end by 7 bases, with 12 bases between. The CDR3 sequence is 13 residues long. The germline V gene has CDR1 SGHRS and CDR2 YFSETQ. The CDR3 coding sequence is TGCGCCAGCAGCTTTGGAGGGTATAGTGGCTACACCTTC. It codes for CASSFGGYSGYTF.

The V call is TRBV7-2, the J call TRBJ2-2, with D unresolved. CDR3 size: 16 residues. The V and J ends lost 4 bases and 1 base respectively, with 13 bases between them. CDR1 and CDR2 (germline): SGHTA, FQGNSA. The CDR3 is CASSSQPAGNTGELFF. The CDR3 DNA sequence: TGTGCCAGCAGCTCGCAACCAGCAGGGAACACCGGGGAGCTGTTTTTT.

The chain is built from TRBV6-5 and TRBJ2-1; D is possibly TRBD2 (6 bases). Germline assignment: CDR1 MNHEY and CDR2 SVGAGI. There are 14 residues in the CDR3. Trimming took off 5 bases at V and 7 bases at J, with 15 bases between the two ends. The CDR3 nucleotides are TGTGCCAGCAGTAGCACACAAGGAGGGAATGAGCAGTTCTTC. Translated: CASSSTQGGNEQFF.

CDR3 in DNA: TGTGCCAGCAGCCAACAGGGGAATGGCTACACCTTC. This gives the protein CASSQQGNGYTF. V usage is TRBV3-1 (or the pseudogene TRBV3-2) and J usage is TRBJ1-2, with a tentative D call TRBD1 (6 bases). Trimming shortened V by 2 bases and J by 6 bases, and 7 bases separated the two germline ends. This CDR3 has 12 residues. The germline CDR1 and CDR2 sequences are LGHDT and YNNKEL (reference sequence).

The chain carries TRBV7-2 and TRBJ1-5; D is unresolved. V was pared by 2 bases and J by 3 bases, with 8 bases between. In germline, CDR1 is SGHTA, CDR2 FQGNSA. The CDR3 is 14 amino acids. Here the CDR3 DNA reads TGTGCCAGCAGCTTATTTTCCTACAATCAGCCCCAGCATTTT. It encodes CASSLFSYNQPQHF.

This clone was seen only once. The chain uses TRBV2 and TRBJ1-2, with D possibly being TRBD1 (6 bases). V lost 7 bases, J lost 2 bases, and 11 bases lay in between. CDR1 and CDR2 from the germline V gene are SNHLY and FYNNEI. The CDR3 contains 13 residues. CDR3: CASTYQGNYGYTF. The CDR3 DNA reads TGTGCCAGCACTTACCAGGGGAACTATGGCTACACCTTC.

V and J are TRBV3-1 (or the pseudogene TRBV3-2) and TRBJ1-3, with a possible D match to TRBD1 (6 bases). Trimming stripped 6 bases from V and 0 bases from J, with 12 bases between. CDR1 is LGHDT, CDR2 YNNKEL, per germline (reference sequence). The CDR3 has 15 residues. Here the CDR3 DNA reads TGTGCCAGCAGTCGAGAGGACAGCTCTGGAAACACCATATATTTT. Translated: CASSREDSSGNTIYF.

The chain uses TRBV29-1 and TRBJ2-6; 7 positions match TRBD1. Germline loops: CDR1 SQVTM, CDR2 ANQGSEA. CDR3 length equals 14 residues. Trimming at V came to 5 bases and at J to 2 bases, leaving 3 bases not matched to a gene. The CDR3 spells CSVRDRAGANVLTF. As DNA, the CDR3 is TGCAGCGTTCGTGACAGGGCTGGGGCCAACGTCCTGACTTTC.

The V call is TRBV10-3, the J call TRBJ1-1; TRBD1 agrees at 8 bases. Germline CDR1 ENHRY, CDR2 SYGVKD. The CDR3 is 15 amino acids. Germline trimming cut 5 bases from V and 3 bases from J; bases unmatched to any gene: 8. The CDR3 region is CAISLGGQGYTEAFF. The CDR3 region has the DNA TGTGCCATCAGTCTCGGTGGACAGGGCTACACTGAAGCTTTCTTT.

This clone was seen once. V and J are TRBV6-1 and TRBJ2-1, with TRBD1 matching over 7 bases. Germline lookup yields CDR1 MNHNS and CDR2 SASEGT. The trim removed 2 bases at V and 5 bases at J, leaving 6 bases unmatched. CDR3 size: 15 residues. This chain's CDR3 is CASSEPGQTNNEQFF. The DNA of the CDR3 is TGTGCCAGCAGTGAACCGGGACAGACAAACAATGAGCAGTTCTTC.